Listed here are 30 T cell receptor beta chains from one sample, sequenced in a study of blood T cell repertoires in COVID-19. Some clones are missing from TCRdb's copy, which holds only in-frame ones; the method was immunoSEQ multiplex PCR. This table has about 99,000 clones, 84% appearing once. Input material: peripheral blood. These receptors were obtained from a human donor in a cohort sampled during active COVID-19.

This clone was seen repeatedly, ten times or more. The chain is built from TRBV27 and TRBJ2-7, with a tentative D call TRBD1 (5 bases). This CDR3 is built from 17 residues. In germline, CDR1 is MNHEY, CDR2 SMNVEV (reference sequence). Trimming shortened V by 5 bases and J by 4 bases, and 24 bases separated the two germline ends. The CDR3 region is CASSPVPPQDQAYEQYF. The CDR3 bases are TGTGCCAGCAGTCCCGTCCCCCCACAGGACCAGGCTTACGAGCAGTACTTC.

This clone was seen only once. The rearrangement uses TRBV4-2 and TRBJ2-3, with a possible D match to TRBD1 (7 bases). CDR1 and CDR2 from the germline V gene are LGHNA and YNFKEQ. The CDR3 has 17 residues. Trimming stripped 0 bases from V and 0 bases from J, with 13 bases between. Written as DNA, the CDR3 is TGTGCCAGCAGCCAAGACCTGACAGGGACTAGCACAGATACGCAGTATTTT. It codes for CASSQDLTGTSTDTQYF.

Note on this clone: Relative to the germline gene, one junction end is altered; a read error may explain this. The chain carries TRBV18 and TRBJ1-1; D remains ambiguous. Germline CDR1 is KGHSH and CDR2 is LQKENI. This CDR3 spans 12 amino acids. The CDR3 sequence: CASSPQNSEAFF. CDR3 coding DNA: TGTGCCAGCTCACCCCAAAACAGTGAAGCTTTCTTT.

The chain couples TRBV5-1 to TRBJ2-1; 10 bases align to TRBD1. Per germline, CDR1 SGHRS and CDR2 YFSETQ. This CDR3 is built from 15 residues. V lost 4 bases to trimming and J lost 3 bases; unmatched junction nucleotides: 4. The DNA for the CDR3 is TGCGCCAGCAGCGCTAGGGACAGGGGCTACAATGAGCAGTTCTTC. Protein product: CASSARDRGYNEQFF.

V is TRBV10-3 and J is TRBJ2-5; 9 bases are shared with TRBD2. The CDR3 totals 16 residues. Germline V gene lookup returns CDR1 ENHRY and CDR2 SYGVKD. Germline trimming cut 4 bases from V and 4 bases from J; bases unmatched to any gene: 10. The CDR3, as DNA: TGTGCCATCAGTGGTTCGGCGGGGGGGGCCGGAGAGACCCAGTACTTC. This codes for CAISGSAGGAGETQYF.

This sequence joins TRBV7-3 and TRBJ1-1; D is unclear. Germline V gene sequence: CDR1 SGHTA, CDR2 FQGTGA. The CDR3 is 13 amino acids. Trimming stripped 8 bases from V and 3 bases from J, with 13 bases between. DNA of the CDR3: TGTGCCAGCTCCTTAGCAGCCCACACTGAAGCTTTCTTT. It specifies CASSLAAHTEAFF.

This sequence joins TRBV4-3 and TRBJ1-4, with 12 bases identical to TRBD1. V gave up 3 bases and J gave up 6 bases; unmatched junction bases: 2. The CDR3 sequence is 15 residues long. The germline V gene has CDR1 LGHNA and CDR2 YSLEER. CDR3 residues: CASSQGDRGHEKLFF. CDR3 sequence (DNA): TGCGCCAGCAGCCAGGGGGACAGGGGGCATGAAAAACTGTTTTTT.

For the CDR3, the DNA is TGTGCCAGCAGACAATCTAGCGGGGTGTACAATGAGCAGTTCTTC. It yields the protein CASRQSSGVYNEQFF. The rearrangement links TRBV3-1 (or the pseudogene TRBV3-2) to TRBJ2-1; 9 positions agree with TRBD2. CDR1 is LGHDT, CDR2 YNNKEL, per germline (reference sequence). The CDR3 is made up of 15 amino acids. J was trimmed by 4 bases and V by 6 bases; bases with no gene match: 7.

This chain uses TRBV4-1 with TRBJ1-2; weak D call: TRBD1 (6 bases). Germline CDR1 is MGHRA and CDR2 is YSYEKL. CDR3 length: 14 amino acids. Trimming took 1 base from V and 8 from J, leaving 14 bases between them. The CDR3 DNA reads as TGCGCCAGCAGCCAAGTAAGACAGGACAGAGGCTACACCTTC. Translated, it gives CASSQVRQDRGYTF.

V usage is TRBV10-2 and J usage is TRBJ1-5; D is undetermined. This CDR3 is 14 amino acids long. The V gene lost 2 bases and the J gene lost 2 bases, with 7 bases spanning the gap. Germline V gene sequence: CDR1 WSHSY, CDR2 SAAADI. CDR3: CASSEVAGNQPQHF. CDR3 DNA: TGCGCCAGCAGTGAGGTGGCGGGCAATCAGCCCCAGCATTTT.

This chain connects TRBV19 to TRBJ1-2; maybe TRBD1 (6 bases). The V end was cut by 5 bases, the J end by 3 bases, with 13 bases between. There are 14 residues in the CDR3. Germline CDR1 and CDR2: LNHDA and SQIVND (reference sequence). The CDR3 nucleotides read TGTGCCAGTAGTCCAACACCAGGGGACTATGGCTACACCTTC. Its protein is CASSPTPGDYGYTF.

The V call is TRBV19, the J call TRBJ1-1; no definite D call. The germline V gene has CDR1 LNHDA and CDR2 SQIVND (reference sequence). The CDR3 consists of 15 residues. The ends were cut back, 2 bases at V and 0 bases at J, with 10 bases in the middle. CDR3 region: CASSISEKMNTEAFF. As DNA, the CDR3 is TGTGCCAGTAGTATAAGCGAGAAAATGAACACTGAAGCTTTCTTT.

The chain employs TRBV29-1 and TRBJ2-3; D may be TRBD1 (5 bases). The germline V gene encodes CDR1 SQVTM and CDR2 ANQGSEA. Trimming shortened V by 6 bases and J by 0 bases, and 19 bases separated the two germline ends. The length of the CDR3 is 16 residues. Written as DNA, the CDR3 is TGCAGCGTGCCTGGGGCGGTGCTCGCTAGCACAGATACGCAGTATTTT. It codes for CSVPGAVLASTDTQYF.

This chain links TRBV30 with TRBJ1-3; possibly TRBD1 for D (6 bases). Germline loops: CDR1 GTSNPN, CDR2 SVGIG (reference sequence). V lost 0 bases, J lost 0 bases, and 12 bases lay in between. The CDR3 runs 16 residues. CDR3 sequence: CAWSVRTAGSGNTIYF. CDR3 sequence (DNA): TGTGCCTGGAGTGTACGGACAGCCGGCTCTGGAAACACCATATATTTT.

The J gene is TRBJ2-7, the V gene TRBV5-1; the match to TRBD2 covers 8 bases. V gave up 1 base and J gave up 2 bases; unmatched junction bases: 5. Germline V gives CDR1 SGHRS, CDR2 YFSETQ. The CDR3 covers 15 residues. The DNA of the CDR3 is TGCGCCAGCAGCTTGAGTTCGGGGGGGCCCTACGAGCAGTACTTC. Protein: CASSLSSGGPYEQYF.

This chain links TRBV5-1 with TRBJ2-3, with 7 bases lining up with TRBD2. CDR1 SGHRS and CDR2 YFSETQ come from the germline V gene. With V trimmed by 3 bases and J by 1 base, 20 bases remained unmatched. CDR3 size: 20 residues. CDR3 protein: CASSSDPGLLAERGTDTQYF. DNA for the CDR3: TGCGCCAGCAGCTCCGACCCGGGACTACTCGCCGAGCGGGGCACAGATACGCAGTATTTT.

CDR3 bases: TGTGCCACCAGTGACGGACAGGGGCCCCAAGAGACCCAGTACTTC. Translation: CATSDGQGPQETQYF. This sequence joins TRBV24-1 and TRBJ2-5; 9 bases are a match to TRBD1. The germline V gene encodes CDR1 KGHDR and CDR2 SFDVKD. With 4 bases clipped from V and 1 base from J, the junction kept 3 bases outside the gene matches. There are 15 residues in the CDR3.

This clone was recorded a few times. The chain links TRBV14 to TRBJ2-5; D gene uncertain. Trimming pared 1 base from V and 5 bases from J, leaving 5 bases between. Germline CDR1 SGHDN, CDR2 FVKESK. This CDR3 has 12 amino acids. CDR3 residues: CASSQVIETQYF. The CDR3, as DNA: TGTGCCAGCAGCCAAGTCATTGAGACCCAGTACTTC.

The chain employs TRBV9 and TRBJ2-1, with no clear D. Deletions cut 4 bases from V and 9 bases from J, with 11 bases between. The CDR3 contains 12 residues. CDR1 is SGDLS and CDR2 is YYNGEE in the germline V gene. The CDR3 nucleotides read TGTGCCAGCAGCCCCCTCCTACCTGAGCAGTTCTTC. Protein sequence: CASSPLLPEQFF. Supplemented by reference TRBV9 and TRBJ2-1, the full variable domain reads DSGVTQTPKHLITATGQRVTLRCSPRSGDLSVYWYQQSLDQGLQFLIQYYNGEERAKGNILERFSAQQFPDLHSELNLSSLELGDSALYFCASSPLLPEQFFGPGTRLTVL.

CDR3 DNA: TGTGCCAGCAGCCACTGGACTAGCCTGGAGCAGTACTTC. It specifies CASSHWTSLEQYF. This sequence joins TRBV3-1 (or the pseudogene TRBV3-2) and TRBJ2-7; 8 bases align to TRBD2. V lost 3 bases to trimming and J lost 7 bases; unmatched junction nucleotides: 5. The CDR3 loop spans 13 amino acids. Germline CDR1 is LGHDT and CDR2 is YNNKEL (reference sequence).

V and J are TRBV19 and TRBJ1-6, with 10 bases lining up with TRBD1. Looked up from germline, CDR1 is LNHDA and CDR2 is SQIVND (reference sequence). The V gene end was trimmed by 5 bases and the J gene end by 4 bases; junction bases not matched to a gene: 2. This CDR3 spans 15 amino acids. CDR3: CASSRQGAYNSPLHF. The CDR3 region has the DNA TGTGCCAGTAGTCGACAGGGGGCGTATAATTCACCCCTCCACTTT.

V is TRBV27 and J is TRBJ1-2, with no clear D. V was shortened by 1 base and J by 5 bases, with 5 bases between the two germline ends. The length of the CDR3 is 12 residues. Looked up from germline, CDR1 is MNHEY and CDR2 is SMNVEV (reference sequence). In nucleotides, the CDR3 is TGTGCCAGCAGTTTATACGGGTATGGCTACACCTTC. Its protein is CASSLYGYGYTF.

The V and J genes are TRBV11-3 and TRBJ1-2; D is possibly TRBD1 (6 bases). This CDR3 spans 14 amino acids. The germline V gene has CDR1 SGHNT and CDR2 YENEEA. Trimming stripped 1 base from V and 7 bases from J, with 13 bases between. CDR3 amino acids: CASSLGGQGFGYTF. The CDR3 DNA reads TGTGCCAGCAGCTTAGGAGGCCAGGGGTTTGGCTACACCTTC. Looking up the rest from reference TRBV11-3 and TRBJ1-2 gives the full variable domain: EAGVVQSPRYKIIEKKQPVAFWCNPISGHNTLYWYLQNLGQGPELLIRYENEEAVDDSQLPKDRFSAERLKGVDSTLKIQPAELGDSAVYLCASSLGGQGFGYTFGSGTRLTVV.

V gene TRBV18 combines with J gene TRBJ1-3; D is possibly TRBD1 (6 bases). Germline V gene lookup returns CDR1 KGHSH and CDR2 LQKENI. The CDR3 covers 17 residues. V was shortened by 1 base and J by 2 bases, with 15 bases between the two germline ends. The CDR3 loop is CASSPLLPGQPGNTIYF. DNA for the CDR3: TGTGCCAGCTCACCACTTCTACCGGGACAACCTGGAAACACCATATATTTT.

Only one count was recorded for this clone. This chain joins TRBV6-5 and TRBJ1-4; the match to TRBD1 covers 9 bases. CDR1 and CDR2 (germline): MNHEY, SVGAGI. V gave up 10 bases and J gave up 8 bases; unmatched junction bases: 8. The CDR3 consists of 13 residues. The CDR3 DNA follows: TGTGCCACACAACAGGGGGCAGGGGAAAAACTGTTTTTT. This codes for CATQQGAGEKLFF.

The chain employs TRBV7-6 and TRBJ2-2; D unclear. V was cut by 4 bases and J by 6 bases, with 9 bases left in between. This CDR3 comprises 13 residues. Germline V gene data show CDR1 as SGHVS and CDR2 as FNYEAQ. The CDR3: CASSSMRAGELFF. The CDR3 coding sequence is TGTGCCAGCAGCTCGATGAGAGCCGGGGAGCTGTTTTTT.

J is TRBJ2-7 and V is TRBV5-1; maybe TRBD1 (5 bases). Looked up from germline, CDR1 is SGHRS and CDR2 is YFSETQ. Trimming cost V 2 bases and J 2 bases, with 11 bases left between them. This CDR3 is built from 14 residues. In nucleotides, the CDR3 is TGCGCCAGCAGCTTCACAGGTGAACCCTACGAGCAGTACTTC. Translation: CASSFTGEPYEQYF.

The chain carries TRBV6-5 and TRBJ1-2; TRBD1 aligns across 7 bases. Germline trimming cut 5 bases from V and 2 bases from J; bases unmatched to any gene: 8. Germline V gives CDR1 MNHEY, CDR2 SVGAGI. The CDR3 spans 15 residues. The CDR3 loop reads CASSRNPGGNYGYTF. CDR3 sequence (DNA): TGTGCCAGCAGTCGCAACCCAGGGGGGAACTATGGCTACACCTTC.

CDR3: CASSQPRDRGGETQYF. The CDR3 DNA follows: TGTGCCAGCAGCCAACCTAGGGACAGGGGCGGCGAGACCCAGTACTTC. J is TRBJ2-5 and V is TRBV3-1 (or the pseudogene TRBV3-2); 10 positions match TRBD1. V lost 2 bases to trimming and J lost 5 bases; unmatched junction nucleotides: 8. The CDR3 contains 16 residues. Germline-derived CDR1 and CDR2 are LGHDT and YNNKEL (reference sequence).

The V call is TRBV19, the J call TRBJ1-4; 7 bases map to TRBD1. The CDR3 is 14 residues long. The V gene end was trimmed by 6 bases and the J gene end by 0 bases; junction bases not matched to a gene: 1. Germline CDR1 is LNHDA and CDR2 is SQIVND (reference sequence). The CDR3 spells CASRTGPTNEKLFF. Here the CDR3 DNA reads TGTGCCAGTAGGACAGGGCCAACTAATGAAAAACTGTTTTTT.